This is a list of T cell receptor beta chains from one sample in a study of cytomegalovirus exposure and HLA in healthy donors. Generated by immunoSEQ multiplex PCR, the TCRdb table keeps only in-frame clones and is missing some. The sample lists 150,000 to 200,000 clones; 85% to 90% were seen once. The specimen sequenced was PBMCs. The source is a man aged 18-30 years in good health and CMV-seronegative. Both conserved end residues are part of each CDR3. The D gene is left open where the match is weak. Size tells how often a clone was seen (once, few, many) or the class of an expanded clone, and some rows leave it out.

CDR3	D	size	V	J
CASSSQGGNQPQHF	-	-	TRBV6-5	TRBJ1-5
CASSLGPQESRNQPQHF	-	-	TRBV28	TRBJ1-5
CASRRDSSGNTIYF	-	once	TRBV6-5	TRBJ1-3
CASSLDGQVGNEQFF	-	-	TRBV7-7	TRBJ2-1
CASSLSGNQPQHF	-	-	TRBV7-8	TRBJ1-5
CASSQDEGVGNTIYF	-	-	TRBV4-1	TRBJ1-3
CASSQDATGRNTEAFF	-	once	TRBV4-3	TRBJ1-1
CASSPDRVGGYTF	TRBD1	-	TRBV18	TRBJ1-2
CASSDRDYMYF	TRBD2	-	TRBV5-4	TRBJ2-5
CASTRGADGYTF	-	many	TRBV7-9	TRBJ1-2
CASSPPGRDNQPQHF	-	once	TRBV7-9	TRBJ1-5
CASRNGSGLLMNTEAFF	-	once	TRBV7-6	TRBJ1-1
CASSLSWTGPNQPQHF	TRBD1	-	TRBV7-2	TRBJ1-5
CASSLTGVYGYTF	TRBD1	-	TRBV6-5	TRBJ1-2
CASKGNRGTGNTIYF	TRBD1	-	TRBV27	TRBJ1-3
CASSLETRGIYTGELFF	-	-	TRBV5-1	TRBJ2-2
CASSLGQTPLHF	-	-	TRBV28	TRBJ1-6
CASSYSGAGSYNEQFF	-	-	TRBV6-5	TRBJ2-1
CASSSTTGAVAFF	-	-	TRBV27	TRBJ1-1